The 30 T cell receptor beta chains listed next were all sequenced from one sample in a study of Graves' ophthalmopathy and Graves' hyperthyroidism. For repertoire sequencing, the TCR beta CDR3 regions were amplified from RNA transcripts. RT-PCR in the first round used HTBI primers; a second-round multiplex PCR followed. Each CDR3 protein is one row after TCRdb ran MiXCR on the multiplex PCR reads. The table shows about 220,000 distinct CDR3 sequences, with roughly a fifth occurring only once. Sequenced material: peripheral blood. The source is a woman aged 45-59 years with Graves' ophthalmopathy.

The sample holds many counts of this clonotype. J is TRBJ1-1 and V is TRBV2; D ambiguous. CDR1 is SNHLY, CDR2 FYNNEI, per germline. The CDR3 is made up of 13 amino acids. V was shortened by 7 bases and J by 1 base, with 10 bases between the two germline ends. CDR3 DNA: TGTGCCAGCAATGGCATCCCGAACACTGAAGCTTTCTTT. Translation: CASNGIPNTEAFF.

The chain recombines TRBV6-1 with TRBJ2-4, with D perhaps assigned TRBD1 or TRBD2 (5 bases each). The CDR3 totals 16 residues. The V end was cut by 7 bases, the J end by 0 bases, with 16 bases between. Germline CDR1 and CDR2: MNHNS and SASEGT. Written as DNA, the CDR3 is TGTGCCAGCACCCGGGACGGACTCATAGCCAAAAACATTCAGTACTTC. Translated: CASTRDGLIAKNIQYF.

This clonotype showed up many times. The CDR3 region has the DNA TGTGCCAGCAGCTTAAAGAGTGGAGAGACCCAGTACTTC. Translated: CASSLKSGETQYF. This chain joins TRBV7-9 and TRBJ2-5, with D unresolved. Trimming shortened V by 2 bases and J by 4 bases, and 8 bases separated the two germline ends. The CDR3 totals 13 residues. The V gene's germline CDR1 is SEHNR and CDR2 FQNEAQ (reference sequence).

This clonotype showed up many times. The CDR3 DNA reads TGTGCCAGCAGTTACCCCCCTGACGGATACGAGCAGTACTTC. It codes for CASSYPPDGYEQYF. The J gene is TRBJ2-7, the V gene TRBV6-5; D unclear. In germline, CDR1 is MNHEY, CDR2 SVGAGI. V shed 2 bases and J shed 4 bases, with 12 bases lying between them. The CDR3 has 14 amino acids.

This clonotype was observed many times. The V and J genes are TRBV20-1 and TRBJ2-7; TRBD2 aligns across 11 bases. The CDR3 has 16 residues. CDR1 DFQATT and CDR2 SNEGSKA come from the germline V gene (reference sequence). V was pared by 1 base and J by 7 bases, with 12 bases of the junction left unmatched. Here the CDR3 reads CSARGSILAGEGEQYF. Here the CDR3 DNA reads TGCAGTGCTAGAGGCTCAATACTAGCGGGGGAGGGGGAGCAGTACTTC.

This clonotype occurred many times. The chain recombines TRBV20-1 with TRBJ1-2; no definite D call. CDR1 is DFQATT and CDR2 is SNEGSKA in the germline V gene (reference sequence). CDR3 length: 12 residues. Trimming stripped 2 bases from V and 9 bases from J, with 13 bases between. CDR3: CSARRVGESYTF. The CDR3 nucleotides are TGCAGTGCTAGAAGAGTTGGTGAGAGCTACACCTTC.

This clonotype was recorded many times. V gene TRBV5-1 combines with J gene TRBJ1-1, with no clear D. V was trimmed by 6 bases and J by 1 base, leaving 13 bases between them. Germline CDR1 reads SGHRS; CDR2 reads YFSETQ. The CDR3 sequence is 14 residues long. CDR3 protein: CASNPPGRNTEAFF. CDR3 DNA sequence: TGCGCCAGCAATCCGCCGGGAAGGAACACTGAAGCTTTCTTT.

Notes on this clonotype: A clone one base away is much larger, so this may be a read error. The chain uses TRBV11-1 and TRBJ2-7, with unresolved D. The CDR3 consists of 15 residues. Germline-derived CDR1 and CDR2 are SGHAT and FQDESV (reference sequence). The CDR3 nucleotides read TGTGCCAGCAGCCCGGATCTAGGGATATTCGACGAGCAGTCCTTC. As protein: CASSPDLGIFDEQSF.

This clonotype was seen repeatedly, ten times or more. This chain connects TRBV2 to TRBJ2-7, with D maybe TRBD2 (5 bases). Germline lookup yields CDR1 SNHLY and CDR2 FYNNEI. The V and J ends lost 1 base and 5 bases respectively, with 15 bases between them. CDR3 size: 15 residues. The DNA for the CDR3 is TGTGCCAGCAGTGAAGAACGTGAGAGGGCCGACGAGCAGTACTTC. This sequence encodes CASSEERERADEQYF. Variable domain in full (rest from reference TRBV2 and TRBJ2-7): EPEVTQTPSHQVTQMGQEVILRCVPISNHLYFYWYRQILGQKVEFLVSFYNNEISEKSEIFDDQFSVERPDGSNFTLKIRSTKLEDSAMYFCASSEERERADEQYFGPGTRLTVT.

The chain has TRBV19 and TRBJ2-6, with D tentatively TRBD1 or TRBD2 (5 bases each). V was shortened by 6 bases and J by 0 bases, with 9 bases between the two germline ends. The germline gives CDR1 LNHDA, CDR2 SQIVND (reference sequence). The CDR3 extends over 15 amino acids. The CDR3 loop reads CASRSGSSGANVLTF. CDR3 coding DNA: TGTGCCAGTAGGTCAGGGAGCTCTGGGGCCAACGTCCTGACTTTC.

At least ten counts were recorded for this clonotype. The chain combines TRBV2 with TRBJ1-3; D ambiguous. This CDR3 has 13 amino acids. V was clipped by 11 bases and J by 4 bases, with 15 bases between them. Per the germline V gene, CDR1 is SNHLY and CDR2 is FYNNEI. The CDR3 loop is CASLRTAGNTIYF. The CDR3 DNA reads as TGTGCCTCCTTGAGGACGGCCGGAAACACCATATATTTT.

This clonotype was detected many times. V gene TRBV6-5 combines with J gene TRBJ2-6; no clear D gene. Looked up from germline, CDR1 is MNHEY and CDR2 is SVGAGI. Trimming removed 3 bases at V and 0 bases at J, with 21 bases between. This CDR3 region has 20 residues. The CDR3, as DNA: TGTGCCAGCAGTTATGTTTCTGGGCAGCCCGGAACCTCTGGGGCCAACGTCCTGACTTTC. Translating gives CASSYVSGQPGTSGANVLTF.

CDR3 sequence reads: CSANTQDVGYTF. As DNA, the CDR3 is TGCAGTGCTAATACACAGGACGTGGGCTACACCTTC. The chain has TRBV20-1 and TRBJ1-2; the D gene is possibly TRBD1 (5 bases). CDR1 DFQATT and CDR2 SNEGSKA come from the germline V gene (reference sequence). Trimming pared 4 bases from V and 8 bases from J, leaving 14 bases between. There are 12 residues in the CDR3.

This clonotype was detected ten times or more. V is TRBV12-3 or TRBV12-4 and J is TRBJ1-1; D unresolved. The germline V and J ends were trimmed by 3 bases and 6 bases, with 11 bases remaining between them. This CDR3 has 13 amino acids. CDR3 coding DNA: TGTGCCAGCAGTTTTCGACATTACGCTGAAGCTTTCTTT. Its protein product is CASSFRHYAEAFF.

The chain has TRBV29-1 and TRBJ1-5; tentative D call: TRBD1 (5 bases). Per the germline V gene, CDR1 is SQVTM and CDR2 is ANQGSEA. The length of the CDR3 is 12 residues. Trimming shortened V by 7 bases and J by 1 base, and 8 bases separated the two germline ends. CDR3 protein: CSGGESNQPQHF. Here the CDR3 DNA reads TGCAGCGGGGGGGAGAGCAATCAGCCCCAGCATTTT.

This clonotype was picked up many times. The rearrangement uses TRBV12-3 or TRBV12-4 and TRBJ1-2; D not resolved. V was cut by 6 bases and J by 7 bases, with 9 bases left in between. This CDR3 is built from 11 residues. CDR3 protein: CASRKGGGYTF. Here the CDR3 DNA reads TGTGCCAGCAGGAAGGGAGGTGGCTACACCTTC.

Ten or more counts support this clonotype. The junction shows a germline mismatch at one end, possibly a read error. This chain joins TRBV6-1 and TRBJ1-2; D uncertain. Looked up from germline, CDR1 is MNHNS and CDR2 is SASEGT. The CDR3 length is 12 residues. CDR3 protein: CAGSELGVGYTF. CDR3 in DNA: TGTGCCGGCAGTGAACTTGGGGTTGGCTACACCTTC.

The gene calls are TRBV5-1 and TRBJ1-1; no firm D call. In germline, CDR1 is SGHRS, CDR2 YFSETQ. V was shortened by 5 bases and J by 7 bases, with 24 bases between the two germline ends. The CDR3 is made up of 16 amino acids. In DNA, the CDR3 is TGCGCCAGCAGTTATCGGACGGCTGATCAGTCCCTTGAAGCTTTCTTT. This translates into CASSYRTADQSLEAFF.

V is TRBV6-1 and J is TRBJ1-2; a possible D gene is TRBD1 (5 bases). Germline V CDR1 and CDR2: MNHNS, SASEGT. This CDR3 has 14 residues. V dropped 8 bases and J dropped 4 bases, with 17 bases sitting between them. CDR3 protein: CASRLRDGPYGYTF. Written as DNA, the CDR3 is TGTGCCAGCCGGCTTAGGGACGGTCCCTATGGCTACACCTTC.

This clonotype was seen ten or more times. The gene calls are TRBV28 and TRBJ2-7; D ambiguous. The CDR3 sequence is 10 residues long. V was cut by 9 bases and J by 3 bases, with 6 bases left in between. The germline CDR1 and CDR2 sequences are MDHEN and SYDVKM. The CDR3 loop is CASGVYEQYF. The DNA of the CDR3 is TGTGCCAGTGGGGTCTACGAGCAGTACTTC.

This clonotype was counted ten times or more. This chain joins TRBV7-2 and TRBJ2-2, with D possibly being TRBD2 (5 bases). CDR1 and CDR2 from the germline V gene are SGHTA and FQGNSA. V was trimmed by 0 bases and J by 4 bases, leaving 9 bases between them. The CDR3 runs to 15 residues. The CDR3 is CASSLAGVVTGELFF. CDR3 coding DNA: TGTGCCAGCAGCTTAGCGGGAGTGGTCACCGGGGAGCTGTTTTTT. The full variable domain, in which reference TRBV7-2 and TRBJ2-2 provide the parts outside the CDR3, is GAGVSQSPSNKVTEKGKDVELRCDPISGHTALYWYRQSLGQGLEFLIYFQGNSAPDKSGLPSDRFSAERTGGSVSTLTIQRTQQEDSAVYLCASSLAGVVTGELFFGEGSRLTVL.

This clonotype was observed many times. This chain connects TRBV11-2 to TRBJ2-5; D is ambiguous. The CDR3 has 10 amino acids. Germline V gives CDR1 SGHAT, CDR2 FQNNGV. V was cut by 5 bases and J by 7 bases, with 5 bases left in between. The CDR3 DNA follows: TGTGCCAGCAGCCTCCGGACCCAGTACTTC. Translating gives CASSLRTQYF.

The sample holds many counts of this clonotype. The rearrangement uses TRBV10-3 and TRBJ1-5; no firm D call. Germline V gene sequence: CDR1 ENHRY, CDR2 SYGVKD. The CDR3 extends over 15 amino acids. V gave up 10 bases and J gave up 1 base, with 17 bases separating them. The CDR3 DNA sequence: TGTGCCAACAGCCAACACACCGTAAGCAATCAGCCCCAGCATTTT. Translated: CANSQHTVSNQPQHF.

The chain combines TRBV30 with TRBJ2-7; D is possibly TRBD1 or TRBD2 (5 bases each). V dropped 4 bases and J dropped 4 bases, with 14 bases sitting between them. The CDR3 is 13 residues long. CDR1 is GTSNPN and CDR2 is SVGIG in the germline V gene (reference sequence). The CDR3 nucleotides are TGTGCCTGGAAGTGGCAGGGCGGGTACGAGCAGTACTTC. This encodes CAWKWQGGYEQYF. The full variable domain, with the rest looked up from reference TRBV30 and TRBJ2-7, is SQTIHQWPATLVQPVGSPLSLECTVEGTSNPNLYWYRQAAGRGLQLLFYSVGIGQISSEVPQNLSASRPQDRQFILSSKKLLLSDSGFYLCAWKWQGGYEQYFGPGTRLTVT.

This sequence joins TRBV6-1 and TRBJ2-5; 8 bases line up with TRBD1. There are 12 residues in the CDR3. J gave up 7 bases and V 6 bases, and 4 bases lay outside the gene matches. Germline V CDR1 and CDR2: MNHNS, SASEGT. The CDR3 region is CASRGQATTQYF. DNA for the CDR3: TGTGCCAGCAGGGGACAGGCAACGACCCAGTACTTC.

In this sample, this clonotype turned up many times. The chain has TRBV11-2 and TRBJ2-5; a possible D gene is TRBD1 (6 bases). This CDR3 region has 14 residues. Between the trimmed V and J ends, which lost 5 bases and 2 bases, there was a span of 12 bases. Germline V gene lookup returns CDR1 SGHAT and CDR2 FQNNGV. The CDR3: CASSNDRSQETQYF. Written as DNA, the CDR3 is TGTGCCAGCAGCAACGACAGGAGTCAAGAGACCCAGTACTTC. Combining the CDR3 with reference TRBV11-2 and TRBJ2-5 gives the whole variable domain EAGVAQSPRYKIIEKRQSVAFWCNPISGHATLYWYQQILGQGPKLLIQFQNNGVVDDSQLPKDRFSAERLKGVDSTLKIQPAKLEDSAVYLCASSNDRSQETQYFGPGTRLLVL.

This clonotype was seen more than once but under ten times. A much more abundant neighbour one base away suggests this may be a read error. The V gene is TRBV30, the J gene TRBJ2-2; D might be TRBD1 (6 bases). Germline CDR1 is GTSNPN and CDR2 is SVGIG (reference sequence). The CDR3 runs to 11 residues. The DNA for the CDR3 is TGTACCGTACACAGGGCCGGGGAGCTGTTTTTT. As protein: CTVHRAGELFF.

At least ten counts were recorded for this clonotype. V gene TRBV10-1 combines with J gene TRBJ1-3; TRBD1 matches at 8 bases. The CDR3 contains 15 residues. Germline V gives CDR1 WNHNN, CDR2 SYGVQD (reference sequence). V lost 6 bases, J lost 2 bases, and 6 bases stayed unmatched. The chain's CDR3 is CASSRDRSPGNTIYF. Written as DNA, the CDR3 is TGCGCCAGCAGCCGGGACAGGAGTCCTGGAAACACCATATATTTT.

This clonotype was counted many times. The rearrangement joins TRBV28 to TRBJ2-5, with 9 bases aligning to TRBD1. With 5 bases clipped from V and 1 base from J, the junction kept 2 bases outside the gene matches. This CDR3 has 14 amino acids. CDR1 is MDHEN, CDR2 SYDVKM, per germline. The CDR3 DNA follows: TGTGCCAGCAGTCGGGACAGGGTCCAAGAGACCCAGTACTTC. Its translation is CASSRDRVQETQYF.

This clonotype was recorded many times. Here the CDR3 reads CASGSREETQYF. CDR3 coding DNA: TGTGCCAGCGGATCCCGGGAGGAGACCCAGTACTTC. V is TRBV12-3 or TRBV12-4 and J is TRBJ2-5; possibly TRBD2 for D (6 bases). The CDR3 has 12 amino acids. Trimming took 8 bases from V and 5 from J, leaving 12 bases between them.